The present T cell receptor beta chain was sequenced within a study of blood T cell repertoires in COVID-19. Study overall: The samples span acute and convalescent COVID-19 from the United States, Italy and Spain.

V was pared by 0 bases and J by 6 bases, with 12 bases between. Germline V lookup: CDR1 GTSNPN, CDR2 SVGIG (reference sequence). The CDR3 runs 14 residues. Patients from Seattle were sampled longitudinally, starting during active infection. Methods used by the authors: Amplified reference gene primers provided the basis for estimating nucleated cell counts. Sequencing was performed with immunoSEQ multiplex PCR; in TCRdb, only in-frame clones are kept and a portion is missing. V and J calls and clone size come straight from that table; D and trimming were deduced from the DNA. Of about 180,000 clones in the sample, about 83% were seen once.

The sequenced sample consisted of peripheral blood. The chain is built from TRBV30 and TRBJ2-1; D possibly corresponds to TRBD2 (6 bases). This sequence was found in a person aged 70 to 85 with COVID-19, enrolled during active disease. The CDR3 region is CAWSVGSSGNEQFF. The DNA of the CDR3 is TGTGCCTGGAGTGTCGGGAGTTCGGGCAATGAGCAGTTCTTC.